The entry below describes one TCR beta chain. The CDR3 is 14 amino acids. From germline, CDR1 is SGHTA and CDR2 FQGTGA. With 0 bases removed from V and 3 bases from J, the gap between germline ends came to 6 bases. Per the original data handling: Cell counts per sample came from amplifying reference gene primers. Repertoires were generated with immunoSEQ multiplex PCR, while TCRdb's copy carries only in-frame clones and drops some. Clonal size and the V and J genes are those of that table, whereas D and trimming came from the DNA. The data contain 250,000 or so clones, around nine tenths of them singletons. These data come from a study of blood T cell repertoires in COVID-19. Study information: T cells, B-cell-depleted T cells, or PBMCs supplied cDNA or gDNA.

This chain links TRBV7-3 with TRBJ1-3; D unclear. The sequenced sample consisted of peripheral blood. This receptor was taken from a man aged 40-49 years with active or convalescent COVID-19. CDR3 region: CASSLTGGGNTIYF. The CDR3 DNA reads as TGTGCCAGCAGCTTAACAGGAGGTGGAAACACCATATATTTT.